One and the same sample provided the 3 T cell receptor beta chains below, sequenced in a study of T-cell memory formation after mild COVID-19 (dated by TCRdb to about 2021). Library method: 5' RACE. The sequencer listed for this sample is Illumina NovaSeq 6000. The raw public data were reprocessed by TCRdb itself: fastp quality trimming at Q25, MiXCR clonotype calling, in-frame beta chains only. Entries are consolidated by CDR3 protein sequence, retaining the most common genes and DNA. For this sample there are 170,000 or so distinct CDR3 sequences; about 22% appear just once. The biggest ten clones account for roughly 24% of the sample. The sample comprised PBMCs or a T cell subset sorted from them (not recorded which). The source is an adult woman who had mild COVID-19 (a few samples of this study predate the infection). The sample titles of this study are shuffled in the database, so cell type and time point are left out; the donor was told from shared clones.

Only a few counts were recorded for this clonotype. The genes are TRBV20-1 and TRBJ1-1; D is uncertain. The germline CDR1 and CDR2 sequences are DFQATT and SNEGSKA (reference sequence). The CDR3 consists of 13 residues. With 5 bases removed from V and 0 bases from J, the gap between germline ends came to 10 bases. The CDR3 nucleotides read TGCAGTGCTCTGGGCAGTATGAACACTGAAGCTTTCTTT. It translates to CSALGSMNTEAFF.

This clonotype occurred a few times. The rearrangement joins TRBV12-3 or TRBV12-4 to TRBJ2-2; D is ambiguous. The V gene lost 5 bases and the J gene lost 6 bases, with 7 bases spanning the gap. The CDR3 extends over 12 amino acids. The CDR3 loop is CASSVRPGELFF. The CDR3 nucleotides read TGTGCCAGCAGTGTTCGGCCCGGGGAGCTGTTTTTT.

The CDR3 DNA reads TGTGCCAGCAGCTTGGGGGGTGGCTACACCTTC. Protein sequence: CASSLGGGYTF. V is TRBV7-9 and J is TRBJ1-2; possibly TRBD1 for D (5 bases). Trimming stripped 3 bases from V and 7 bases from J, with 6 bases between. The CDR3 has 11 amino acids. Looked up from germline, CDR1 is SEHNR and CDR2 is FQNEAQ (reference sequence).